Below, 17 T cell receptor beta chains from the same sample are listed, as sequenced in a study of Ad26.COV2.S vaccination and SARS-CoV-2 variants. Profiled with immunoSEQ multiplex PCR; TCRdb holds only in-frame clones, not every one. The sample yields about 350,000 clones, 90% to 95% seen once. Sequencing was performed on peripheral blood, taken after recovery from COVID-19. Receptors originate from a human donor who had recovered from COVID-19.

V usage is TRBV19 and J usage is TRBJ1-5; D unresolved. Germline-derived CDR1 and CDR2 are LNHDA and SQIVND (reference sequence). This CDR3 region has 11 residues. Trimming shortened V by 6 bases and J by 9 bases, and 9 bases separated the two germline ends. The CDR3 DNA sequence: TGTGCCAGTAGCTTCGACGGGCCCCAGCATTTT. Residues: CASSFDGPQHF.

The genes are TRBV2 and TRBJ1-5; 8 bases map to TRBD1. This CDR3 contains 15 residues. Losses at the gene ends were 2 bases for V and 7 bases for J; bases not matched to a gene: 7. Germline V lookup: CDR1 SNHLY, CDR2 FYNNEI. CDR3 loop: CASSETAGGWQPQHF. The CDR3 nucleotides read TGTGCCAGCAGTGAAACGGCAGGGGGCTGGCAGCCCCAGCATTTT.

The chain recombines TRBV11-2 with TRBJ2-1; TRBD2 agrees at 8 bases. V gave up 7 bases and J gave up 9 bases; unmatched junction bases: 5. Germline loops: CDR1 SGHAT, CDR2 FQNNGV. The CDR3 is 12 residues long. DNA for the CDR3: TGTGCCAGCACCACGGGGGGGCTTGAGCAGTTCTTC. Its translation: CASTTGGLEQFF.

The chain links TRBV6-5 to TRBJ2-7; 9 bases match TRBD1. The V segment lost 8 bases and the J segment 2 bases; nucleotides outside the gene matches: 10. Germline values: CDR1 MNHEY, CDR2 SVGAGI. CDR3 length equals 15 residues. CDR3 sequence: CASQRTGAETYEQYF. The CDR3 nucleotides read TGTGCCAGCCAAAGGACAGGGGCCGAAACCTACGAGCAGTACTTC.

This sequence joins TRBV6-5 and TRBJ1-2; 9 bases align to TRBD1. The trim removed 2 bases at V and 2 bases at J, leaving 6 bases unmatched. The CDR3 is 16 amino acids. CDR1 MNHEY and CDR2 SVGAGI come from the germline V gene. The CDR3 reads CASSYGSGTGNYGYTF. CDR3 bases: TGTGCCAGCAGTTACGGTTCCGGGACAGGGAACTATGGCTACACCTTC.

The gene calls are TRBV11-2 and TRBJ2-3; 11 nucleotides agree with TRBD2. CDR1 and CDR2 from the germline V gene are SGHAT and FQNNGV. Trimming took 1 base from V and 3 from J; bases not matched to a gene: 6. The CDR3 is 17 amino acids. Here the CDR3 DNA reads TGTGCCAGCAGCTTAGGGAGGACTAGCGGGTCGACAGATACGCAGTATTTT. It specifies CASSLGRTSGSTDTQYF.

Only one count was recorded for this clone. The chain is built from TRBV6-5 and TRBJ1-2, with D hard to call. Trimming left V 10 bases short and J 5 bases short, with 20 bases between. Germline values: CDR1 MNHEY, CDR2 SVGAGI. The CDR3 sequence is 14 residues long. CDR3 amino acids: CAIDPGWYVYGYTF. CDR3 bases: TGTGCCATCGACCCGGGCTGGTACGTTTATGGCTACACCTTC.

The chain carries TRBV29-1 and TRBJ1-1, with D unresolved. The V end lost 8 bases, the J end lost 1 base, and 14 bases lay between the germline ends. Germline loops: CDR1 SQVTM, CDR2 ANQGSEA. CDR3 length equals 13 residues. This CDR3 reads CSTITTENTEAFF. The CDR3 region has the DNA TGCAGCACCATAACAACTGAGAACACTGAAGCTTTCTTT.

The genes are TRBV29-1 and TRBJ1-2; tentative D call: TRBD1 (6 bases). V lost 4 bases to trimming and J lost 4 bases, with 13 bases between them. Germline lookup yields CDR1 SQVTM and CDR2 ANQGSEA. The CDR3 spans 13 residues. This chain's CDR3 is CSVAPQGTYGYTF. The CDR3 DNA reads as TGCAGCGTTGCCCCACAGGGTACCTATGGCTACACCTTC.

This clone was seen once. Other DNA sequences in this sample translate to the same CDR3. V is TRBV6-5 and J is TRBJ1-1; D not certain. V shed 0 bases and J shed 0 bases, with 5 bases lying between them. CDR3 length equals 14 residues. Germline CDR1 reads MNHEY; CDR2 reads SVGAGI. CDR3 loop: CASSYSRVNTEAFF. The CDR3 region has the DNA TGTGCCAGCAGTTACTCGAGGGTGAACACTGAAGCTTTCTTT.

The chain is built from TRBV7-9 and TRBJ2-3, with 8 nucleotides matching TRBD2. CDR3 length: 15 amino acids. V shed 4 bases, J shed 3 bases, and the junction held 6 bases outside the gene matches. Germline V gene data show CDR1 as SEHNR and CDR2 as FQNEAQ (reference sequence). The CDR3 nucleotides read TGTGCCAGCAGCTCCGACACGGGGGGGACAGATACGCAGTATTTT. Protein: CASSSDTGGTDTQYF.

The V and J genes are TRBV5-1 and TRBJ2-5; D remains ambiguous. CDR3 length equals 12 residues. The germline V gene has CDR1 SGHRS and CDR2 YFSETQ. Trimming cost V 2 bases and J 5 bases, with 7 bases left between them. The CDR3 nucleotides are TGCGCCAGCAGCTTCCCCGGGGAGACCCAGTACTTC. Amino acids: CASSFPGETQYF.

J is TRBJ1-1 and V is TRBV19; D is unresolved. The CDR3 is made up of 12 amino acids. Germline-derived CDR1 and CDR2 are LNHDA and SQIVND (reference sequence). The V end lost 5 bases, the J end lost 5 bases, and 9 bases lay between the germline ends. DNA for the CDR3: TGTGCCAGTAGTGTCTGGGGTACTGAAGCTTTCTTT. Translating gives CASSVWGTEAFF.

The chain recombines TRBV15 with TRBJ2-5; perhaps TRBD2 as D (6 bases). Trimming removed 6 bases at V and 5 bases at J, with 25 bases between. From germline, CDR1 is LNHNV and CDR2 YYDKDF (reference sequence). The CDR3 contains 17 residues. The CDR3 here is CATRWSWVGRERETQYF. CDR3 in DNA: TGTGCCACCAGATGGAGCTGGGTCGGGCGGGAACGGGAGACCCAGTACTTC.

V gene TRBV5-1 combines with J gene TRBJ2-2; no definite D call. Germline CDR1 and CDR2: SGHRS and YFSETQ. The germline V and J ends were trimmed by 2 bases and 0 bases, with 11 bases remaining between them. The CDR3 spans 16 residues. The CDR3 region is CASSFNIDSNTGELFF. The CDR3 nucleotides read TGCGCCAGCAGCTTCAATATAGACTCGAACACCGGGGAGCTGTTTTTT.

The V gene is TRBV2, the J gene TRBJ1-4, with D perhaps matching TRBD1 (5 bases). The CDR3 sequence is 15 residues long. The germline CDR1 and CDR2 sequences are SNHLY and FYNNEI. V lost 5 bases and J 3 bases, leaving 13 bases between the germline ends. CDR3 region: CASSFLREANEKLFF. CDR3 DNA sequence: TGTGCCAGCAGTTTCCTCAGGGAGGCTAATGAAAAACTGTTTTTT.

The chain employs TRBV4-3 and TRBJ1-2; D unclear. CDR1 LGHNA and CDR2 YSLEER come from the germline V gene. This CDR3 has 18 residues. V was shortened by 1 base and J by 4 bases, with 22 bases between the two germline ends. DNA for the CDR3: TGCGCCAGCAGCCAAGGGGCCGGCCTAACCTCGTTAGCCTATGGCTACACCTTC. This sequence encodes CASSQGAGLTSLAYGYTF.